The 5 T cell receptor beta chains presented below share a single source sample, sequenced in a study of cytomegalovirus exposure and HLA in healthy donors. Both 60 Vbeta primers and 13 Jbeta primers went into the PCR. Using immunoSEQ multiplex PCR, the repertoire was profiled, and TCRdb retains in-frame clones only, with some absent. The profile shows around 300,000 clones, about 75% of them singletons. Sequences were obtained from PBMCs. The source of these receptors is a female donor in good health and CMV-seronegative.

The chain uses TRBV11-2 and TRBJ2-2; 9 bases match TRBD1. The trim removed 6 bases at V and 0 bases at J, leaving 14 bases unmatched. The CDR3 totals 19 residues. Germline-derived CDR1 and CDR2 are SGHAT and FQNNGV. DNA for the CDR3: TGTGCCAGCAGTCGCCGGGACAGGGCCTTTTTCGCGAACACCGGGGAGCTGTTTTTT. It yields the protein CASSRRDRAFFANTGELFF.

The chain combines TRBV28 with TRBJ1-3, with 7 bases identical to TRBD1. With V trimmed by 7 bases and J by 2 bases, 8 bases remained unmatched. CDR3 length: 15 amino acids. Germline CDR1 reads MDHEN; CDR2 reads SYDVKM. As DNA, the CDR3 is TGTGCCAGCAACTCCTTCCAGGGGGCTGGAAACACCATATATTTT. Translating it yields CASNSFQGAGNTIYF.

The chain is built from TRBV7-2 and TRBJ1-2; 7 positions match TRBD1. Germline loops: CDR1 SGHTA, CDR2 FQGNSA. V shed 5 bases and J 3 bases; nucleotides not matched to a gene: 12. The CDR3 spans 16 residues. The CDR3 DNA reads TGTGCCAGCAGCCCCATAACAGGGGTAAGCGACTATGGCTACACCTTC. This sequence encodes CASSPITGVSDYGYTF.

The CDR3 spells CASSSSGLARHNEQFF. The DNA of the CDR3 is TGTGCCAGCAGCTCCTCGGGGCTAGCGAGACACAATGAGCAGTTCTTC. This rearrangement joins TRBV5-6 to TRBJ2-1; possibly TRBD2 for D (6 bases). This CDR3 region has 16 residues. Germline lookup yields CDR1 SGHDT and CDR2 YYEEEE. Between the trimmed V and J ends, which lost 3 bases and 5 bases, there was a span of 18 bases.

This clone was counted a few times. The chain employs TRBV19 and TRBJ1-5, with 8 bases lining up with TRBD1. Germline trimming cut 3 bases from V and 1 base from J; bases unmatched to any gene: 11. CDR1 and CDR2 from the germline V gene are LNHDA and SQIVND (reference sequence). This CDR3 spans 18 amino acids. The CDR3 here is CASSIPSGGPTSNQPQHF. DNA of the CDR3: TGTGCCAGTAGTATTCCCTCAGGGGGCCCCACCAGCAATCAGCCCCAGCATTTT.